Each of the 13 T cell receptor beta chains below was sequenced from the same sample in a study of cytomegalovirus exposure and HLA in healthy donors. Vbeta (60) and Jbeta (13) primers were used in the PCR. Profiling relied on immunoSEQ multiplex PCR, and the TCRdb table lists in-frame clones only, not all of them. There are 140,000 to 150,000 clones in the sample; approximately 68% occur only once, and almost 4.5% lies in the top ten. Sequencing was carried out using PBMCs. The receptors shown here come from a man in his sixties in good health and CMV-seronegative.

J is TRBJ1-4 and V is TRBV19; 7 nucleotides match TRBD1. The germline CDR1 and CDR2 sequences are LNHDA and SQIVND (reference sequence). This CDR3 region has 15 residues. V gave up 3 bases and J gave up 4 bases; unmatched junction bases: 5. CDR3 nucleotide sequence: TGTGCCAGTAGTATCTACAGGGGCCATAATGAAAAACTGTTTTTT. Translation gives CASSIYRGHNEKLFF.

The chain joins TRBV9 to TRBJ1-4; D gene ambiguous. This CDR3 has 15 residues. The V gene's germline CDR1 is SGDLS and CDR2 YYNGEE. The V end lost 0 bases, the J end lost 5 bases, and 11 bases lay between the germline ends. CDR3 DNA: TGTGCCAGCAGCGTAGAACCGGGTGTGAATGAAAAACTGTTTTTT. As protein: CASSVEPGVNEKLFF. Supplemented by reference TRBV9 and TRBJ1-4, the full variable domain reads DSGVTQTPKHLITATGQRVTLRCSPRSGDLSVYWYQQSLDQGLQFLIQYYNGEERAKGNILERFSAQQFPDLHSELNLSSLELGDSALYFCASSVEPGVNEKLFFGSGTQLSVL.

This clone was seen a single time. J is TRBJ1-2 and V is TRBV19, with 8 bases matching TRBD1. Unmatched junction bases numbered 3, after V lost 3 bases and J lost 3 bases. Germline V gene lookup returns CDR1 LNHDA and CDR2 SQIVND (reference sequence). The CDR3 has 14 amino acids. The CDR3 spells CASSMNRGDYGYTF. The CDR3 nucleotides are TGTGCCAGTAGTATGAACAGGGGGGACTATGGCTACACCTTC.

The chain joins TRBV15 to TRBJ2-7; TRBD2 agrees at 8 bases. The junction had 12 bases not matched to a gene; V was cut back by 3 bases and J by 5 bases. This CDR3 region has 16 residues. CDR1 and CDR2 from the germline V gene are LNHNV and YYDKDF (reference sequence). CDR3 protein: CATSSPRASGSHEQYF. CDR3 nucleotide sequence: TGTGCCACCAGCAGTCCTCGGGCAAGCGGGAGCCACGAGCAGTACTTC.

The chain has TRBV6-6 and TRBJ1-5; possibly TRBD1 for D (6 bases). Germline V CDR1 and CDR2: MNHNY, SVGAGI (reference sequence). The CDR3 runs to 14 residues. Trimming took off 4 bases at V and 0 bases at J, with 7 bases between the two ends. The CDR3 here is CASSWTASNQPQHF. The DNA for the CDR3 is TGTGCCAGCAGTTGGACAGCTAGCAATCAGCCCCAGCATTTT.

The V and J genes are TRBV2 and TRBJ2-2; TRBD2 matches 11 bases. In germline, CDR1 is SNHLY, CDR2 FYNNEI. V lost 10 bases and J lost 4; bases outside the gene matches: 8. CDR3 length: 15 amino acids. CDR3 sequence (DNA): TGTGCCACCACGGGGACTAGCGGAGCCACCGGGGAGCTGTTTTTT. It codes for CATTGTSGATGELFF.

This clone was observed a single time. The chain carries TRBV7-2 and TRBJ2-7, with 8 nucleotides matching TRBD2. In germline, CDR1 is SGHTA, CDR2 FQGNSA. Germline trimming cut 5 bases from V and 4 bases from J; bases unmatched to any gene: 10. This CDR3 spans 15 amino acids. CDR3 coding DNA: TGTGCCAGCAGCCGGGCCCCAGCGGGAGCGTACGAGCAGTACTTC. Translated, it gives CASSRAPAGAYEQYF.

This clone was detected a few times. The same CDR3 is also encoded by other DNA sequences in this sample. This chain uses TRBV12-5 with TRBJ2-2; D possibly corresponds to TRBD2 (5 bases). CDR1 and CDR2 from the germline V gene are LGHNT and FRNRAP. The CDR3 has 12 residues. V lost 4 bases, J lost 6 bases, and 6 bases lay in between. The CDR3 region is CASGSGAGELFF. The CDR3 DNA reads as TGTGCTAGTGGTTCCGGGGCCGGGGAGCTGTTTTTT.

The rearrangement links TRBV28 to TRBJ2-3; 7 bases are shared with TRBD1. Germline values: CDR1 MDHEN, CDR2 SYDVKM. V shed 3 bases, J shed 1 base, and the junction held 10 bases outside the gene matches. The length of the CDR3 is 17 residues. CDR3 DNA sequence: TGTGCCAGCAGTTTCCTAGGGGGCGTGGGGGGCACAGATACGCAGTATTTT. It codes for CASSFLGGVGGTDTQYF.

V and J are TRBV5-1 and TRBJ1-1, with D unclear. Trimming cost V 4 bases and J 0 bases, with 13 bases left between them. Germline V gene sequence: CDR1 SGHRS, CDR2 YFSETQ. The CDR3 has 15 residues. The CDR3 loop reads CASSGGVLMNTEAFF. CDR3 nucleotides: TGCGCCAGCAGCGGAGGAGTACTTATGAACACTGAAGCTTTCTTT.

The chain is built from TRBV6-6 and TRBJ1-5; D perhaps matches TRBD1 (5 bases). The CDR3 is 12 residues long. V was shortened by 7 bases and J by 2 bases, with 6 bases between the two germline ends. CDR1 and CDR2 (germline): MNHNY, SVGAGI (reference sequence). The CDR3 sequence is CASTQGNQPQHF. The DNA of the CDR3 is TGTGCCAGCACACAGGGCAATCAGCCCCAGCATTTT.

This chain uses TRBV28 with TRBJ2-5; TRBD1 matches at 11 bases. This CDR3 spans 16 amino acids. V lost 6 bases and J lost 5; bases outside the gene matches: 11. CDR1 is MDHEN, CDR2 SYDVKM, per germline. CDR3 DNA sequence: TGTGCCAGCAGCAAATATAGGACAGGGGGCTTTGAGACCCAGTACTTC. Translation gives CASSKYRTGGFETQYF.

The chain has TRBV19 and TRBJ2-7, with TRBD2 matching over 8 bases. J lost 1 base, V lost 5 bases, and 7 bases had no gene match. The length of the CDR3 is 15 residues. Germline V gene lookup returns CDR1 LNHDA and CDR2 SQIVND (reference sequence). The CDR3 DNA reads TGTGCCAGTAGTCCGAGACTAGCGATATCCTACGAGCAGTACTTC. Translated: CASSPRLAISYEQYF.